These 8 T cell receptor beta chains were sequenced from one sample in a study of early T cells in non-severe SARS-CoV-2 infection. TCRdb redid the calling of the 5' RACE reads with MiXCR, one entry per CDR3 protein. The data show some 64,000 distinct CDR3 sequences, with about a tenth seen just once and around 1.6% held by the top ten. The sample consisted of whole blood. These receptor sequences come from an adult who was a healthcare worker with PCR-confirmed SARS-CoV-2 infection or an uninfected control (not recorded which).

This clonotype was counted at least ten times. The genes are TRBV20-1 and TRBJ1-4; no firm D call. Trimming left V 6 bases short and J 7 bases short, with 12 bases between. Looked up from germline, CDR1 is DFQATT and CDR2 is SNEGSKA (reference sequence). There are 12 residues in the CDR3. The CDR3 nucleotides read TGCAGTGCCTTGCAATCCGGTGAAAAACTGTTTTTT. This translates into CSALQSGEKLFF.

This clonotype was counted only a few times. V and J are TRBV5-1 and TRBJ1-1; a weak D match, TRBD1 (5 bases). Germline V gene sequence: CDR1 SGHRS, CDR2 YFSETQ. CDR3 length equals 14 residues. Trimming removed 4 bases from V and 1 base from J, with 11 bases in between. This CDR3 is CASSKDGGNTEAFF. CDR3 in DNA: TGCGCCAGCAGCAAAGACGGGGGGAACACTGAAGCTTTCTTT.

V gene TRBV7-2 combines with J gene TRBJ2-5; D may be TRBD1 (5 bases). The CDR3 is 14 residues long. Deletions cut 3 bases from V and 5 bases from J, with 13 bases between. The germline CDR1 and CDR2 sequences are SGHTA and FQGNSA. This CDR3 is CASSFGRAHETQYF. In nucleotides, the CDR3 is TGTGCCAGCAGCTTCGGCAGGGCCCACGAGACCCAGTACTTC.

This clonotype was picked up a small number of times. The chain has TRBV6-6 and TRBJ2-7, with TRBD1 matching over 9 bases. Germline loops: CDR1 MNHNY, CDR2 SVGAGI (reference sequence). The V segment lost 5 bases and the J segment 1 base; nucleotides outside the gene matches: 3. The CDR3 loop spans 14 amino acids. CDR3 in amino acids: CASSRDRDSYEQYF. CDR3 sequence (DNA): TGTGCCAGCAGTCGGGACAGGGATTCCTACGAGCAGTACTTC.

The chain uses TRBV15 and TRBJ2-2, with a weak D call TRBD1 (6 bases). The CDR3 sequence is 15 residues long. The germline V gene encodes CDR1 LNHNV and CDR2 YYDKDF (reference sequence). The V end lost 2 bases, the J end lost 4 bases, and 11 bases lay between the germline ends. CDR3 region: CATSRQRTATGELFF. The CDR3 coding sequence is TGTGCCACCAGCAGACAAAGGACAGCCACCGGGGAGCTGTTTTTT.

This clonotype was seen many times. The chain joins TRBV12-3 or TRBV12-4 to TRBJ1-2, with D perhaps TRBD1 (5 bases). CDR3 length: 13 amino acids. The V end was cut by 2 bases, the J end by 3 bases, with 7 bases between. The CDR3 DNA is TGTGCCAGCAGTTTAAGACAGCACTATGGCTACACCTTC. Amino acid sequence: CASSLRQHYGYTF.

J is TRBJ1-4 and V is TRBV19; 7 positions match TRBD1. Losses at the gene ends were 6 bases for V and 8 bases for J; bases not matched to a gene: 9. Germline V gene sequence: CDR1 LNHDA, CDR2 SQIVND (reference sequence). This CDR3 is built from 14 residues. CDR3 amino acids: CASRHQGGGEKLFF. In nucleotides, the CDR3 is TGTGCCAGTAGGCATCAGGGGGGAGGCGAAAAACTGTTTTTT.

About this clonotype itself: This could be a read error, since a much larger clone is one nucleotide away. The V and J genes are TRBV10-3 and TRBJ2-3; D may match TRBD1 or TRBD2 (6 bases each). This CDR3 has 16 residues. Germline V gene lookup returns CDR1 ENHRY and CDR2 SYGVKD. V lost 6 bases and J 5 bases, leaving 21 bases between the germline ends. The CDR3 loop reads CAIRGRNNREEDTQYF. CDR3 nucleotide sequence: TGTGCCATCAGGGGCAGGAACAACAGGGAGGAAGATACGCAGTATTTT.